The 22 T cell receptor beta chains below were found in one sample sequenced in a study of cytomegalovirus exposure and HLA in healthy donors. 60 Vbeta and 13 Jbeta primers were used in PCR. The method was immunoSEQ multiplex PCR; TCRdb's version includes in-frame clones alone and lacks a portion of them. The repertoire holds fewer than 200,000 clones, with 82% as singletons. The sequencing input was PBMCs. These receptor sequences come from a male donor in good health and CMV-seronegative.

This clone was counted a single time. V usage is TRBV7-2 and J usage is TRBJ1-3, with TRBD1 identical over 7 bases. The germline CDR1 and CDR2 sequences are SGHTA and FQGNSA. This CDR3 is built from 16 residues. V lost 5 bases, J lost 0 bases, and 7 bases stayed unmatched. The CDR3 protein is CASSTRTGYSGNTIYF. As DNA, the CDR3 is TGTGCCAGCAGCACCCGGACAGGTTACTCTGGAAACACCATATATTTT.

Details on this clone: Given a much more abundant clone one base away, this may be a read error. CDR3 residues: CASSHSVTGGSPLHF. In DNA form, the CDR3 reads TGTGCCAGCAGTCACTCAGTGACAGGGGGATCACCCCTCCACTTT. V and J are TRBV6-6 and TRBJ1-6, with 9 nucleotides matching TRBD1. Germline V lookup: CDR1 MNHNY, CDR2 SVGAGI (reference sequence). CDR3 length: 15 amino acids.

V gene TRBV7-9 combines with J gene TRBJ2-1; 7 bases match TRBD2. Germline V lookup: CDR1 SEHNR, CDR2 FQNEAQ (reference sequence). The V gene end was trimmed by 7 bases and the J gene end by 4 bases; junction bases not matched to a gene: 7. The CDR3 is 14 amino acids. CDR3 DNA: TGTGCCAGCACCTCACTAGCGACTTACAATGAGCAGTTCTTC. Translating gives CASTSLATYNEQFF. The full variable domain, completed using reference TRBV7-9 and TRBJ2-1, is DTGVSQNPRHKITKRGQNVTFRCDPISEHNRLYWYRQTLGQGPEFLTYFQNEAQLEKSRLLSDRFSAERPKGSFSTLEIQRTEQGDSAMYLCASTSLATYNEQFFGPGTRLTVL.

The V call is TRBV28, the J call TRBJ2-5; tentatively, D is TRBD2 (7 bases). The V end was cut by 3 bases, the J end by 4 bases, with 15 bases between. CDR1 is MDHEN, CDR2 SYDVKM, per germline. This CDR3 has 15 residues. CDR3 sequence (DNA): TGTGCCAGCAGTTTTGGAGGGGGGGTAGGAGAGACCCAGTACTTC. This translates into CASSFGGGVGETQYF.

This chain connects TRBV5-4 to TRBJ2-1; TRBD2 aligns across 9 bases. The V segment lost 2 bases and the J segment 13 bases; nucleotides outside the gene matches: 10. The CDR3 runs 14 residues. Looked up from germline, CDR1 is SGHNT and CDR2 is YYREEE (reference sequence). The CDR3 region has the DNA TGTGCCAGCAGCTTTAGCGGGAGAGGAATGGGACAGTTCTTC. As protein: CASSFSGRGMGQFF.

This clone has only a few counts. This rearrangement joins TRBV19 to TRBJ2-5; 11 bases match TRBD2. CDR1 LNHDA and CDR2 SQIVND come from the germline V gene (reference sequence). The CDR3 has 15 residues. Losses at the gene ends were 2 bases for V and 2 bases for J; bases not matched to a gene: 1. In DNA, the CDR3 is TGTGCCAGTAGTATATTAGCGGGGGGGCAAGAGACCCAGTACTTC. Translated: CASSILAGGQETQYF.

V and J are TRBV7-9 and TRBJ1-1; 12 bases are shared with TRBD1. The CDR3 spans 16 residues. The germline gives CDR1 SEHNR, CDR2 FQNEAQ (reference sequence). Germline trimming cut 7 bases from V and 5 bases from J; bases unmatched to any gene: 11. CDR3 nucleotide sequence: TGTGCCAGCAACACCGGGACAGGGGGCGTTGGGACTGAAGCTTTCTTT. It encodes CASNTGTGGVGTEAFF.

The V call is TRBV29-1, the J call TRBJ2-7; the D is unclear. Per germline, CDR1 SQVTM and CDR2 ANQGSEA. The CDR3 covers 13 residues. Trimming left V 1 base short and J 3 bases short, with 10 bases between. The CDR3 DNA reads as TGCAGCGTTGAAGTCCAGCAGGTCTACGAGCAGTACTTC. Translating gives CSVEVQQVYEQYF.

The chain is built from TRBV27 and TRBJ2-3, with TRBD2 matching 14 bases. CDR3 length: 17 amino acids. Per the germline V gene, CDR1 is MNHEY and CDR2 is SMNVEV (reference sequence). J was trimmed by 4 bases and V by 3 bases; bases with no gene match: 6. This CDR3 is CASSFSGLAGGSDTQYF. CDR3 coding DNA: TGTGCCAGCAGTTTCAGTGGACTAGCGGGAGGATCAGATACGCAGTATTTT.

This CDR3 is CASSAVLAGAGEQFF. CDR3 DNA sequence: TGTGCCAGCAGCGCCGTACTAGCGGGGGCGGGAGAGCAGTTCTTC. The chain joins TRBV7-7 to TRBJ2-1, with 11 nucleotides matching TRBD2. V gave up 5 bases and J gave up 10 bases; unmatched junction bases: 10. The CDR3 is 15 amino acids. The germline gives CDR1 SSHAT, CDR2 FNYEAQ (reference sequence). The whole variable domain, filled in from reference TRBV7-7 and TRBJ2-1, reads GAGVSQSPRYKVTKRGQDVTLRCDPISSHATLYWYQQALGQGPEFLTYFNYEAQPDKSGLPSDRFSAERPEGSISTLTIQRTEQRDSAMYRCASSAVLAGAGEQFFGPGTRLTVL.

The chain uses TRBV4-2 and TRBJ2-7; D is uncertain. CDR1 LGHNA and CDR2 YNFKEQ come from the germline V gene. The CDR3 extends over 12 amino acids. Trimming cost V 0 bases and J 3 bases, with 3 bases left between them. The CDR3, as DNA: TGTGCCAGCAGCCAAGATAACTACGAGCAGTACTTC. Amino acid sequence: CASSQDNYEQYF.

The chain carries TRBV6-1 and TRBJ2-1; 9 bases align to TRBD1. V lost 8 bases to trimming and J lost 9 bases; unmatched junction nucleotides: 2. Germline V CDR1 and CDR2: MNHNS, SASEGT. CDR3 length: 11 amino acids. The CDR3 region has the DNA TGTGCCAGCGGACAGGGGATTGAGCAGTTCTTC. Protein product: CASGQGIEQFF.

The CDR3 DNA is TGTGCCAGTAGTGTATGGGACAGGTCAGACTATGGCTACACCTTC. Translated, it gives CASSVWDRSDYGYTF. The chain couples TRBV19 to TRBJ1-2; 8 bases agree with TRBD1. Germline CDR1 reads LNHDA; CDR2 reads SQIVND (reference sequence). The CDR3 consists of 15 residues. J lost 3 bases, V lost 5 bases, and 8 bases had no gene match. The whole variable domain, remainder taken from reference TRBV19 and TRBJ1-2, is DGGITQSPKYLFRKEGQNVTLSCEQNLNHDAMYWYRQDPGQGLRLIYYSQIVNDFQKGDIAEGYSVSREKKESFPLTVTSAQKNPTAFYLCASSVWDRSDYGYTFGSGTRLTVV.

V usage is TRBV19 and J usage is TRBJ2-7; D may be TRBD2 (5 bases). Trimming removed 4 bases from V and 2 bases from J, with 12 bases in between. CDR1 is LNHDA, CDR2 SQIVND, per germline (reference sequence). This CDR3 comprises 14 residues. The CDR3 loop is CASSRFEGPYEQYF. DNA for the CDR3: TGTGCCAGTAGTAGGTTTGAGGGTCCCTACGAGCAGTACTTC.

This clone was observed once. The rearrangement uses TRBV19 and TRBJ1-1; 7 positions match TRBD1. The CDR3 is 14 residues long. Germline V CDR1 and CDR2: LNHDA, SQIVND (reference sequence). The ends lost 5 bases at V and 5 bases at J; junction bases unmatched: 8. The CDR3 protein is CASSADRVVTEAFF. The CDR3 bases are TGTGCCAGTAGTGCAGACAGGGTCGTGACTGAAGCTTTCTTT. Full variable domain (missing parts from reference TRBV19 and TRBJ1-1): DGGITQSPKYLFRKEGQNVTLSCEQNLNHDAMYWYRQDPGQGLRLIYYSQIVNDFQKGDIAEGYSVSREKKESFPLTVTSAQKNPTAFYLCASSADRVVTEAFFGQGTRLTVV.

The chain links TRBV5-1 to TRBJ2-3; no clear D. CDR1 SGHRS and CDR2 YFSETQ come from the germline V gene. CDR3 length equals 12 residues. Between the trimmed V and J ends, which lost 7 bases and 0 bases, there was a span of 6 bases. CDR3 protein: CASLSSTDTQYF. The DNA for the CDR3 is TGCGCCAGCCTATCTAGCACAGATACGCAGTATTTT.

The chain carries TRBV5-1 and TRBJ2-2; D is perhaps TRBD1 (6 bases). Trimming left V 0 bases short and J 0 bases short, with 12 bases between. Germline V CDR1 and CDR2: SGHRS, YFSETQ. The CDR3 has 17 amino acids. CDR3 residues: CASSLVWQGSNTGELFF. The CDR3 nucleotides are TGCGCCAGCAGCTTGGTATGGCAGGGGTCGAACACCGGGGAGCTGTTTTTT. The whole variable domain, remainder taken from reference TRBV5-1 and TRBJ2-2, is KAGVTQTPRYLIKTRGQQVTLSCSPISGHRSVSWYQQTPGQGLQFLFEYFSETQRNKGNFPGRFSGRQFSNSRSEMNVSTLELGDSALYLCASSLVWQGSNTGELFFGEGSRLTVL.

Written as DNA, the CDR3 is TGTGCCAGCAGCTTAGGAGCGGGAGACTCCTACGAGCAGTACTTC. Protein: CASSLGAGDSYEQYF. V and J are TRBV7-6 and TRBJ2-7; 8 bases fit TRBD2. V lost 1 base and J lost 0; bases outside the gene matches: 2. CDR3 length equals 15 residues. Germline loops: CDR1 SGHVS, CDR2 FNYEAQ.

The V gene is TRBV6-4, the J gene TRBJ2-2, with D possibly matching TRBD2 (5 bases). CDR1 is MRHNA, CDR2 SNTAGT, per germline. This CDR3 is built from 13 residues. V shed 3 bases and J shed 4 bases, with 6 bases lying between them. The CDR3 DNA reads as TGTGCCAGCAGTGAAGGGAGCACCGGGGAGCTGTTTTTT. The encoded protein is CASSEGSTGELFF.

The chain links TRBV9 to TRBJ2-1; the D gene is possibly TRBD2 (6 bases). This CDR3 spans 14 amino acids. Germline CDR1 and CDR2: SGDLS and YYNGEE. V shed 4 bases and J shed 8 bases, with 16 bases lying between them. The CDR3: CASSTGSRVDEQFF. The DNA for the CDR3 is TGTGCCAGCAGCACCGGGAGCCGAGTCGATGAGCAGTTCTTC.

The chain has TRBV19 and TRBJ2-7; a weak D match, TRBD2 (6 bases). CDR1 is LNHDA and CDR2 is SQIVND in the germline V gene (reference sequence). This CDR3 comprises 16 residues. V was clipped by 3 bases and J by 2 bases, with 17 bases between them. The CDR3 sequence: CASSMGGSRRPYEQYF. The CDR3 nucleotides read TGTGCCAGTAGTATGGGAGGCTCAAGGAGACCCTACGAGCAGTACTTC. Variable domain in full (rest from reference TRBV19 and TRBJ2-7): DGGITQSPKYLFRKEGQNVTLSCEQNLNHDAMYWYRQDPGQGLRLIYYSQIVNDFQKGDIAEGYSVSREKKESFPLTVTSAQKNPTAFYLCASSMGGSRRPYEQYFGPGTRLTVT.

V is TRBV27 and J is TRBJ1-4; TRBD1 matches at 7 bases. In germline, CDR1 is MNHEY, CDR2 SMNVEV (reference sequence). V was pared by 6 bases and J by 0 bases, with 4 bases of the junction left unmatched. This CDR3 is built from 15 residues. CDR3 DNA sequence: TGTGCCAGCAGCTCCCAGGGGGCAACTAATGAAAAACTGTTTTTT. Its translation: CASSSQGATNEKLFF.